Many counts were recorded for the clone carrying this TCR beta chain. RNA transcripts provided the source from which TCR beta CDR3 regions were amplified. The study used the HTBI primer set for a first-round RT-PCR of the TCR CDR3. TCRdb re-analysed the multiplex PCR reads in MiXCR, keeping a single row per CDR3 protein. This sample has 540,000 or so distinct CDR3 sequences; more than 45% occur once, and the top ten carry around a fifth. Germline CDR1 MNHEY, CDR2 SVGAGI. The V end was cut by 7 bases, the J end by 0 bases, with 9 bases between. The CDR3 totals 13 residues. The record originates from a study of T cells in Graves' hyperthyroidism and ophthalmopathy.

The receptor was derived from an adult woman with Graves' disease, either hyperthyroidism or ophthalmopathy (not recorded which). The rearrangement joins TRBV6-5 to TRBJ1-1; D is perhaps TRBD1 (6 bases). What was sequenced was peripheral blood or thyroid tissue (not recorded which). The CDR3 protein is CASNRDMNTEAFF. The CDR3 DNA is TGTGCCAGCAACAGGGACATGAACACTGAAGCTTTCTTT.